Below, one TCR beta chain is given with its context. This sample is part of a study of blood T cell repertoires in COVID-19. Study information: COVID-19 samples from acute and convalescent phases originated in the United States, Italy and Spain. Sources were T cells, B-cell-depleted T cells, or PBMCs; the material itself was cDNA or gDNA.

Original data processing: Amplification of reference gene primers provided the estimated nucleated cell counts. Assay used: immunoSEQ multiplex PCR; TCRdb lists only in-frame clones, some missing. V and J calls and clone size are those listed in that table; D and trimming were worked out from the DNA. The table lists about 410,000 clones, 70% to 90% of them singletons. The CDR3 contains 15 residues. The germline CDR1 and CDR2 sequences are SGHNT and YYREEE (reference sequence). V lost 3 bases and J lost 4; bases outside the gene matches: 5. The sample consisted of peripheral blood. The TCR sequence derives from a woman in her twenties or thirties with active or convalescent COVID-19. This chain links TRBV5-4 with TRBJ1-4, with 8 bases that match TRBD1. CDR3 region: CASSSSTGDNEKLFF. DNA for the CDR3: TGTGCCAGCAGCTCCTCGACAGGGGATAATGAAAAACTGTTTTTT.